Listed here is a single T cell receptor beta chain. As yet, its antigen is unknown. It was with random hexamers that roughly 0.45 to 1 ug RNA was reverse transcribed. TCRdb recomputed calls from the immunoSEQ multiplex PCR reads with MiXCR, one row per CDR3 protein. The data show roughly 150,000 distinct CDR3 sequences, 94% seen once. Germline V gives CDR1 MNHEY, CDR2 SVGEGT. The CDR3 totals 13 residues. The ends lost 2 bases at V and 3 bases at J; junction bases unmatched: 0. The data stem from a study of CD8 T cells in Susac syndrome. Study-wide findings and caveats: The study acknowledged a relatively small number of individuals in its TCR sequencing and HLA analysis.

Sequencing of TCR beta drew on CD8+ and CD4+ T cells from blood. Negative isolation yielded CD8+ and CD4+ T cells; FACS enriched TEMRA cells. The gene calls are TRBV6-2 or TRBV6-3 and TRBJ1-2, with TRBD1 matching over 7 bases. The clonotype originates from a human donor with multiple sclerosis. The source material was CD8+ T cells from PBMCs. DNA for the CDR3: TGTGCCAGCAGTTACAGGGGGCACTATGGCTACACCTTC. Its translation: CASSYRGHYGYTF.